Presented here are 25 T cell receptor beta chains from one specimen sequenced in a study of identical twins. TCRdb called the 5' RACE reads again in MiXCR, with one record for every CDR3 protein. Of 700,000 to 950,000 distinct CDR3 sequences detected, over 9% appear once; the ten largest clones hold around 1.5%. The same data also contributed to another study, on yellow fever vaccine responses in identical twins.

The specimen was PBMCs. The receptor source for this set is a young woman in good health.

This clonotype appeared many times. This sequence joins TRBV25-1 and TRBJ1-4, with D unclear. This CDR3 spans 15 amino acids. The V end was cut by 1 base, the J end by 4 bases, with 10 bases between. Germline-derived CDR1 and CDR2 are MGHDK and SYGVNS. CDR3 nucleotides: TGTGCCAGCAGTGAATGGGAGGACCATAATGAAAAACTGTTTTTT. Translating it yields CASSEWEDHNEKLFF.

The chain employs TRBV10-2 and TRBJ2-1; D possibly matches TRBD1 or TRBD2 (5 bases each). This CDR3 has 13 residues. Germline loops: CDR1 WSHSY, CDR2 SAAADI. Trimming left V 3 bases short and J 7 bases short, with 10 bases between. This CDR3 reads CASSETGRNEQFF. For the CDR3, the DNA is TGCGCCAGCAGTGAAACGGGGCGGAATGAGCAGTTCTTC.

The V call is TRBV28, the J call TRBJ1-6, with 7 bases matching TRBD1. V shed 6 bases and J 8 bases; nucleotides not matched to a gene: 7. Germline values: CDR1 MDHEN, CDR2 SYDVKM. This CDR3 is built from 14 residues. CDR3 coding DNA: TGTGCCAGCAGCCCCGAGGGGGCACATTCACCCCTCCACTTT. Its protein product is CASSPEGAHSPLHF.

This sequence joins TRBV6-1 and TRBJ2-2; the match to TRBD2 covers 7 bases. J lost 0 bases, V lost 9 bases, and 4 bases had no gene match. This CDR3 region has 14 residues. Germline CDR1 reads MNHNS; CDR2 reads SASEGT. The CDR3 nucleotides read TGTGCCAGTCGGGGGGTTGCGAACACCGGGGAGCTGTTTTTT. Encoded protein: CASRGVANTGELFF.

This clonotype appeared a few times. This chain joins TRBV2 and TRBJ2-7; 13 positions match TRBD2. V was clipped by 6 bases and J by 3 bases; unmatched bases: 5. The germline gives CDR1 SNHLY, CDR2 FYNNEI. The CDR3 extends over 15 amino acids. The CDR3 coding sequence is TGTGCCAGCAGCGTAGGACTAGCGGGGGACTACGAGCAGTACGTC. Encoded protein: CASSVGLAGDYEQYV.

This clonotype was picked up a small number of times. The gene calls are TRBV12-3 or TRBV12-4 and TRBJ2-1; 13 bases line up with TRBD2. V gave up 6 bases and J gave up 10 bases; unmatched junction bases: 15. The CDR3 is 17 amino acids. CDR3 coding DNA: TGTGCCAGCAGCTACACTAGCGGGGGGGCCTATCGTTGGGAGCAGTTCTTC. This gives the protein CASSYTSGGAYRWEQFF.

This clonotype was found a few times. This rearrangement joins TRBV5-1 to TRBJ1-4; D possibly corresponds to TRBD1 (5 bases). Germline CDR1 reads SGHRS; CDR2 reads YFSETQ. This CDR3 region has 17 residues. Trimming shortened V by 4 bases and J by 2 bases, and 18 bases separated the two germline ends. The CDR3 DNA is TGCGCCAGCAGCCCGGGACTCCGTGGGTGGACTAATGAAAAACTGTTTTTT. It encodes CASSPGLRGWTNEKLFF.

V usage is TRBV20-1 and J usage is TRBJ2-5, with 7 nucleotides matching TRBD2. V shed 4 bases, J shed 4 bases, and the junction held 6 bases outside the gene matches. CDR1 is DFQATT, CDR2 SNEGSKA, per germline (reference sequence). This CDR3 comprises 13 residues. CDR3 in DNA: TGCAGTGCTATGTCCGGGGGGAGAGAGACCCAGTACTTC. Translation gives CSAMSGGRETQYF.

The rearrangement uses TRBV2 and TRBJ2-1, with D perhaps TRBD2 (6 bases). Germline-derived CDR1 and CDR2 are SNHLY and FYNNEI. CDR3 length equals 16 residues. V lost 3 bases, J lost 0 bases, and 12 bases lay in between. Here the CDR3 DNA reads TGTGCCAGCAGTGATGTGCTGGGGGGCTCCTACAATGAGCAGTTCTTC. Protein: CASSDVLGGSYNEQFF.

This clonotype was found many times. The gene calls are TRBV4-1 and TRBJ2-2; 11 positions agree with TRBD1. CDR1 and CDR2 (germline): MGHRA, YSYEKL. CDR3 size: 18 residues. V was pared by 2 bases and J by 0 bases, with 5 bases of the junction left unmatched. CDR3: CASSQRGQGASNTGELFF. DNA for the CDR3: TGCGCCAGCAGCCAACGCGGACAGGGGGCATCGAACACCGGGGAGCTGTTTTTT.

The V and J genes are TRBV11-3 and TRBJ2-1, with 7 bases that match TRBD1. This CDR3 is built from 15 residues. CDR1 is SGHNT and CDR2 is YENEEA in the germline V gene. The trim removed 1 base at V and 9 bases at J, leaving 9 bases unmatched. As DNA, the CDR3 is TGTGCCAGCAGCTTAGTTCGGACAGGCTGGGGTGAGCAGTTCTTC. It translates to CASSLVRTGWGEQFF.

This clonotype turned up a few times. A much larger clonotype is one base distant, so this may be a read error. J is TRBJ2-3 and V is TRBV28, with 8 bases matching TRBD2. CDR3 length equals 14 residues. After removal of 6 bases from V and 1 base from J, the junction contained 3 bases not matched to a gene. Germline CDR1 is MDHEN and CDR2 is SYDVKM. In DNA form, the CDR3 reads TGTGCCAGCAGAAAAGCGGGAGGCACAGATACGCAGTATTTT. The encoded protein is CASRKAGGTDTQYF. Complete variable domain (other parts from reference TRBV28 and TRBJ2-3): DVKVTQSSRYLVKRTGEKVFLECVQDMDHENMFWYRQDPGLGLRLIYFSYDVKMKEKGDIPEGYSVSREKKERFSLILESASTNQTSMYLCASRKAGGTDTQYFGPGTRLTVL.

A few counts support this clonotype. The chain employs TRBV7-3 and TRBJ2-3; D gene uncertain. V lost 5 bases to trimming and J lost 5 bases, with 11 bases between them. The germline CDR1 and CDR2 sequences are SGHTA and FQGTGA. This CDR3 spans 13 amino acids. CDR3 bases: TGTGCCAGCAGCCGCCCTGGGCTAGATACGCAGTATTTT. Its translation is CASSRPGLDTQYF.

The table lists this clonotype with a few counts. The chain carries TRBV11-2 and TRBJ2-1, with TRBD1 as a possible D gene (6 bases). V was cut by 5 bases and J by 3 bases, with 17 bases left in between. Per the germline V gene, CDR1 is SGHAT and CDR2 is FQNNGV. This CDR3 comprises 16 residues. The CDR3: CASSPLRGPNYNEQFF. In nucleotides, the CDR3 is TGTGCCAGCAGCCCACTCAGGGGTCCTAACTACAATGAGCAGTTCTTC.

The chain recombines TRBV29-1 with TRBJ2-1; tentatively, D is TRBD1 (6 bases). V was trimmed by 7 bases and J by 9 bases, leaving 19 bases between them. CDR3 length equals 13 residues. From germline, CDR1 is SQVTM and CDR2 ANQGSEA. CDR3 DNA: TGCAGCGCTACGCAACAGGGAAAGGGTGAGCAGTTCTTC. This encodes CSATQQGKGEQFF.

This clonotype was found many times. CDR3 DNA: TGTGCCAGCAGTGCCAGACAGGGGATGAACACTGAAGCTTTCTTT. Residues: CASSARQGMNTEAFF. V gene TRBV6-1 combines with J gene TRBJ1-1; TRBD1 matches at 8 bases. Germline V CDR1 and CDR2: MNHNS, SASEGT. CDR3 length equals 15 residues. The V and J ends lost 4 bases and 0 bases, in that order; junction bases with no gene match: 4.

This clonotype was observed many times. This chain uses TRBV7-2 with TRBJ2-7, with 7 bases aligning to TRBD2. CDR3 length: 12 residues. Trimming removed 4 bases from V and 10 bases from J; junction bases left unmatched: 7. Germline CDR1 is SGHTA and CDR2 is FQGNSA. The CDR3 region has the DNA TGTGCCAGCAGCTCCCCTAGCGGTACTCAGTACTTC. Amino acids: CASSSPSGTQYF.

The sample holds one count of this clonotype. The chain has TRBV20-1 and TRBJ2-1, with D possibly TRBD1 on 5 matching bases. CDR1 and CDR2 (germline): DFQATT, SNEGSKA (reference sequence). CDR3 length: 14 amino acids. Deletions cut 6 bases from V and 0 bases from J, with 12 bases between. CDR3 in amino acids: CSAPTGHSYNEQFF. For the CDR3, the DNA is TGCAGTGCCCCGACTGGACACTCCTACAATGAGCAGTTCTTC.

The genes are TRBV7-3 and TRBJ2-3; the D is unclear. Trimming removed 1 base at V and 2 bases at J, with 10 bases between. The CDR3 extends over 15 amino acids. Per germline, CDR1 SGHTA and CDR2 FQGTGA. The CDR3 nucleotides are TGTGCCAGCAGCTTAATTGGACCCCCCACAGATACGCAGTATTTT. Encoded protein: CASSLIGPPTDTQYF.

This clonotype was counted many times. The chain joins TRBV20-1 to TRBJ1-1; no firm D call. The CDR3 spans 11 residues. V was clipped by 2 bases and J by 7 bases, with 8 bases between them. Germline CDR1 and CDR2: DFQATT and SNEGSKA (reference sequence). CDR3 protein: CSARPTLEAFF. DNA for the CDR3: TGCAGTGCTAGACCAACCCTTGAAGCTTTCTTT.

This sequence joins TRBV7-6 and TRBJ2-1; D call uncertain. The CDR3 is 14 residues long. Trimming cost V 5 bases and J 4 bases, with 12 bases left between them. CDR1 is SGHVS, CDR2 FNYEAQ, per germline. The CDR3 DNA sequence: TGTGCCAGCAGCACCCCACGCAGTTACAATGAGCAGTTCTTC. It encodes CASSTPRSYNEQFF.

In its sample, this clonotype was seen a few times. The J gene is TRBJ2-1, the V gene TRBV15, with D perhaps assigned TRBD1 or TRBD2 (5 bases each). This CDR3 is built from 15 residues. Germline V gene lookup returns CDR1 LNHNV and CDR2 YYDKDF (reference sequence). V lost 5 bases to trimming and J lost 0 bases, with 11 bases between them. The CDR3 DNA sequence: TGTGCCACCAGCGAGGGGCCGAGCTCCTACAATGAGCAGTTCTTC. Protein: CATSEGPSSYNEQFF.

The V gene is TRBV15, the J gene TRBJ2-2; 10 bases line up with TRBD2. This CDR3 has 18 residues. V gave up 4 bases and J gave up 2 bases; unmatched junction bases: 10. In germline, CDR1 is LNHNV, CDR2 YYDKDF (reference sequence). CDR3 nucleotides: TGTGCCACCAGCATTGGAGCGGGAGGGCCTCCAAACACCGGGGAGCTGTTTTTT. The encoded protein is CATSIGAGGPPNTGELFF.

V is TRBV5-7 and J is TRBJ2-3; D is perhaps TRBD1 or TRBD2 (5 bases each). TRBV5-7 counts as an open reading frame of uncertain function. Trimming left V 4 bases short and J 0 bases short, with 18 bases between. The CDR3 extends over 17 amino acids. The DNA of the CDR3 is TGTGCCAGCAGCCCCGCCGGGGCCTCCTCTAGCACAGATACGCAGTATTTT. It yields the protein CASSPAGASSSTDTQYF.

The V gene is TRBV3-1, the J gene TRBJ2-3; D is unclear. The CDR3 is made up of 11 amino acids. CDR1 LGHDT and CDR2 YNNKEL come from the germline V gene (reference sequence). V was shortened by 3 bases and J by 15 bases, with 13 bases between the two germline ends. The CDR3 nucleotides read TGTGCCAGCAGCCACTATCCCCGTACCTATTTT. It codes for CASSHYPRTYF.